The 5 T cell receptor beta chains presented below share a single source sample, sequenced in a study of cytomegalovirus exposure and HLA in healthy donors listed by TCRdb under 2017. Preparation of the library involved the immunoSEQ multiplex PCR assay. For the multiplex PCR, a mixture combining 60 forward primers for TCR Vbeta segments and 13 reverse primers for TCR Jbeta segments was used. In TCRdb, the immuneACCESS table is reduced to in-frame sequences with V and J assigned. These tables do not hold every clone; where another copy was compared, an unresolved V gene accounts for under half, and the others remain unexplained. Here the sample has approximately 170,000 clones; 70% to 80% occur a single time. The ten largest make up over 2% of the sample. The sample was PBMCs. Receptors were obtained from a woman aged 50 to 60 in good health and CMV-seronegative.

The DNA for the CDR3 is TGTGCCAGCAGCTTAAGCGCGGGCGTTAAGACCCAGTACTTC. Protein sequence: CASSLSAGVKTQYF. This sequence joins TRBV7-3 and TRBJ2-5; a possible D gene is TRBD2 (5 bases). Germline CDR1 SGHTA, CDR2 FQGTGA. This CDR3 has 14 residues. V was pared by 1 base and J by 6 bases, with 12 bases between.

The chain recombines TRBV5-6 with TRBJ1-2; the D gene is possibly TRBD1 (6 bases). Trimming removed 4 bases at V and 4 bases at J, with 17 bases between. Germline V lookup: CDR1 SGHDT, CDR2 YYEEEE. This CDR3 contains 15 residues. CDR3 loop: CASSPVSGRGYGYTF. Written as DNA, the CDR3 is TGTGCCAGCAGCCCTGTTTCGGGCAGGGGCTATGGCTACACCTTC.

The J gene is TRBJ2-1, the V gene TRBV28, with TRBD2 identical over 7 bases. The CDR3 spans 15 residues. Germline V gives CDR1 MDHEN, CDR2 SYDVKM. Germline trimming cut 2 bases from V and 6 bases from J; bases unmatched to any gene: 7. In nucleotides, the CDR3 is TGTGCCAGCAGTTTACAGGCAGGGAGGGTCAATGAGCAGTTCTTC. It is translated as CASSLQAGRVNEQFF.

The chain links TRBV5-4 to TRBJ2-1; 9 nucleotides align to TRBD1. After removal of 4 bases from V and 4 bases from J, the junction contained 3 bases not matched to a gene. The CDR3 is 14 residues long. Per the germline V gene, CDR1 is SGHNT and CDR2 is YYREEE (reference sequence). CDR3 coding DNA: TGTGCCAGCAGCCGACAGGGGGTTTACAATGAGCAGTTCTTC. It translates to CASSRQGVYNEQFF. Complete variable domain (other parts from reference TRBV5-4 and TRBJ2-1): ETGVTQSPTHLIKTRGQQVTLRCSSQSGHNTVSWYQQALGQGPQFIFQYYREEENGRGNFPPRFSGLQFPNYSSELNVNALELDDSALYLCASSRQGVYNEQFFGPGTRLTVL.

The chain combines TRBV19 with TRBJ2-7; D is undetermined. The V end was cut by 3 bases, the J end by 3 bases, with 18 bases between. Germline CDR1 and CDR2: LNHDA and SQIVND (reference sequence). The CDR3 runs 16 residues. CDR3 nucleotides: TGTGCCAGTAGTATCGCGCCTGTTCGGTACTTCTACGAGCAGTACTTC. It specifies CASSIAPVRYFYEQYF.